By its share, the clone carrying this TCR beta chain is medium-sized (0.01 to 0.1%). What it binds is unknown. This beta chain was picked up by a library intended for alpha chains and is off target, so its count carries little meaning. CDR3 size: 18 residues. V lost 7 bases, J lost 0 bases, and 10 bases stayed unmatched. TCRdb ran MiXCR on the 5' RACE reads and lists one entry per CDR3 protein. The sample yields 18,000 or so distinct CDR3 sequences, around a tenth seen once. These data belong to a study of spatial heterogeneity in lung cancer. Study-level background: There were consistently more beta-chain sequences detected than alpha-chain sequences. Findings and caveats of the study: The study found that expanded intratumoral alpha and beta TCR counts tracked tumor mutation counts.

Time point described: sample taken at primary tumor resection. Sequencing was performed on whole RNA extracted from tumor and nontumor lung tissue, or from frozen PBMC, and the material was left unsorted. The chain joins TRBV12-3 or TRBV12-4 to TRBJ2-3; 13 nucleotides agree with TRBD2. This specimen was lung tumor tissue, taken at surgery. The sequence derives from a female donor with early-stage non-small cell lung cancer. The CDR3 loop is CASTRTSGGTISTDTQYF. The CDR3 DNA sequence: TGTGCCAGCACCCGGACTAGCGGGGGCACGATAAGCACAGATACGCAGTATTTT.